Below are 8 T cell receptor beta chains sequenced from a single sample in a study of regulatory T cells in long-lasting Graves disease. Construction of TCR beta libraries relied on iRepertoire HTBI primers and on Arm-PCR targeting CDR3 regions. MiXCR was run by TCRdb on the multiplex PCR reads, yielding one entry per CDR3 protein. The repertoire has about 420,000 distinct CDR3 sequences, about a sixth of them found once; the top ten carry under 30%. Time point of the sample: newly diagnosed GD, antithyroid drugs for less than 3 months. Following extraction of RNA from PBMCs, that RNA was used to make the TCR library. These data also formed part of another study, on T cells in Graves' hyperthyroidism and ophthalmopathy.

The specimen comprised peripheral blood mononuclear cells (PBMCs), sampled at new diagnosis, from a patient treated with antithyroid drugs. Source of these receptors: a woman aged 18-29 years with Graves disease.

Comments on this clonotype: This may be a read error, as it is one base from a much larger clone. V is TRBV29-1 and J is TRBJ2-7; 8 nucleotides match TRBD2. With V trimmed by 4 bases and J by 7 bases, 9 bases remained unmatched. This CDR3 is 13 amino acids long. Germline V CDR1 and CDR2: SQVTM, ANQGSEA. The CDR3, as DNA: TGCAGCGTTGGGTCTAGCGGGTGGAATGAGCAGTACTTC. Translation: CSVGSSGWNEQYF.

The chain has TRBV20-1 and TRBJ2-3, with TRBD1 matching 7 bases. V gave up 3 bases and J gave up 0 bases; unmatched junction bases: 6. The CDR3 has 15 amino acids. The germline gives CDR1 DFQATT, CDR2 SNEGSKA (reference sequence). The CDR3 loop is CSASAPGQSTDTQYF. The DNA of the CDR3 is TGCAGTGCTAGTGCCCCGGGACAGAGCACAGATACGCAGTATTTT.

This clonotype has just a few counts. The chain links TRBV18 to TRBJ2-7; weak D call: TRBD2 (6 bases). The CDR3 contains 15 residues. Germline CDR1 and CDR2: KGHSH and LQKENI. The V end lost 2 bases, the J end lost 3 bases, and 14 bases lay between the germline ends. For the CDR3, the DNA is TGTGCCAGCTCACCAGCGGGACGGAACTACTACGAGCAGTACTTC. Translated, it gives CASSPAGRNYYEQYF.

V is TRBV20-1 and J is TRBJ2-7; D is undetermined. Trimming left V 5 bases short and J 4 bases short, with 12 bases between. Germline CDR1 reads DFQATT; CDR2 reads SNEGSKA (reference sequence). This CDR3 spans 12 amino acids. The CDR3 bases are TGCAGTGCTCTCGACTCGCCGTACGAGCAGTACTTC. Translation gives CSALDSPYEQYF.

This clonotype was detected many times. The CDR3 reads CAWSDLLAGGIGELFF. Written as DNA, the CDR3 is TGTGCCTGGAGTGACCTACTAGCGGGAGGAATCGGGGAGCTGTTTTTT. The chain is built from TRBV30 and TRBJ2-2; 12 positions agree with TRBD2. This CDR3 is 16 amino acids long. Trimming took 1 base from V and 7 from J; bases not matched to a gene: 7. Germline loops: CDR1 GTSNPN, CDR2 SVGIG (reference sequence).

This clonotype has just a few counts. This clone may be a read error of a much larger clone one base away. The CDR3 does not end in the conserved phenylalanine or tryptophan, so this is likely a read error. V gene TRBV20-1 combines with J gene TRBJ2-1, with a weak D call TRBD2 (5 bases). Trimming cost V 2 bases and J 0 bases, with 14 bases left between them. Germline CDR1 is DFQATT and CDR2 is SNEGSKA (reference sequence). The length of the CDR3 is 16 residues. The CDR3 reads CSARPWTGSSYNEQFL. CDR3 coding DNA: TGCAGTGCTAGACCCTGGACTGGTAGCTCCTACAATGAGCAGTTCCTC.

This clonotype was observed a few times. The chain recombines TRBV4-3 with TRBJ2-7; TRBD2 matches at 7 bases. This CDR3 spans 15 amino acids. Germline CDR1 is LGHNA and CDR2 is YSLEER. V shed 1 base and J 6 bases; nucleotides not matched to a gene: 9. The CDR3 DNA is TGCGCCAGCAGCCAAGTAGGGGAGGGACCCTCCGAGCAGTACTTC. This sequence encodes CASSQVGEGPSEQYF.

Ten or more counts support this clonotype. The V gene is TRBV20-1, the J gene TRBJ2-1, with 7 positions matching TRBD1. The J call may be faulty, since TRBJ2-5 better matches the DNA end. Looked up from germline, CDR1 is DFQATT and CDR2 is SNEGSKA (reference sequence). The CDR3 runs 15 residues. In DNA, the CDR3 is TGCAGTGCTAGAAGGTGGGACAGTGCCCAAGAGACCCAGTACTTC. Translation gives CSARRWDSAQETQYF.